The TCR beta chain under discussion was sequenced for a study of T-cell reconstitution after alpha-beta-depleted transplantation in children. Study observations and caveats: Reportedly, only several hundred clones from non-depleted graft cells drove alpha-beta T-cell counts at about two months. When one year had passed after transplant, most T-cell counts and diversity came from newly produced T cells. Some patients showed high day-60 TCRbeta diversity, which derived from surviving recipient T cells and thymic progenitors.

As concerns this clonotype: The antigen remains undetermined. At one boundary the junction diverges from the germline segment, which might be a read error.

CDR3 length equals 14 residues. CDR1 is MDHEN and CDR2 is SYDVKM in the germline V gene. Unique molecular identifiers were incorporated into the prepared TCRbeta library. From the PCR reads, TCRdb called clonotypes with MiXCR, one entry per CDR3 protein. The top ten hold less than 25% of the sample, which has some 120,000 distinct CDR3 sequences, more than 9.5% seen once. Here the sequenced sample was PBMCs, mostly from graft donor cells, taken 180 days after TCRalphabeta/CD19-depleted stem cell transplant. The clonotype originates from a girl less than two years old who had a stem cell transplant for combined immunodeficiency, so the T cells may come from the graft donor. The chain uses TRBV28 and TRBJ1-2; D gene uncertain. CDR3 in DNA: TGTGCCAGCAGTTTCGCCGACTTAACCTATGGCCACACCTTC. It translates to CASSFADLTYGHTF.